This T cell receptor beta chain was observed in a study of tumor-infiltrating lymphocytes in primary liver carcinoma. Study-level background: The patient group consisted of men and women aged 30 to 69 years.

Taking roughly 20-32 mg of unsorted bulk tissue, the authors co-extracted RNA and DNA. Germline CDR1 and CDR2: SGHAT and FQNNGV. This CDR3 contains 16 residues. The investigators made TCR beta cDNA from about 0.45 ug total RNA, using a constant-region primer. ARM-PCR, slightly modified, supplied the TCR beta libraries through three nested multiplex PCR rounds. The two initial PCR rounds, about 9 cycles each, used TRBV1-TRBV30 forward and C-beta reverse primers. TCRdb re-called the multiplex PCR reads through MiXCR, storing one row per CDR3 protein. The sample contains 20,000 to 25,000 distinct CDR3 sequences, around three quarters of which appear only once.

Sequencing was carried out using liver tumor tissue from sampling region 1. Subset meaning: tumor region T1, superior pole. The V call is TRBV11-2, the J call TRBJ2-3; the D gene is possibly TRBD2 (7 bases). This receptor was identified in a man aged 40-50 years with primary liver carcinoma and hepatitis B virus infection. The CDR3 here is CESSLGGVTGTDTQYF. In nucleotides, the CDR3 is TGTGAGAGCAGCTTAGGGGGGGTCACGGGCACAGATACGCAGTATTTT.